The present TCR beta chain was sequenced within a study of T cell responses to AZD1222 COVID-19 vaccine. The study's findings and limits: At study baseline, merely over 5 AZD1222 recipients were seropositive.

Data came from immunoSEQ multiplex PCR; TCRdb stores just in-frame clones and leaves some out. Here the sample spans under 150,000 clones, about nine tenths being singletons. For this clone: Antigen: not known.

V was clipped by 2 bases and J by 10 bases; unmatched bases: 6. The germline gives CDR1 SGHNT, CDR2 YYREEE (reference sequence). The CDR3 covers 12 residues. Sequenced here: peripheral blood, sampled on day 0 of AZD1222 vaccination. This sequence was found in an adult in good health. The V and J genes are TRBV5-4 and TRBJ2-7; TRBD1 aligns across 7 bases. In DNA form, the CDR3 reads TGTGCCAGCAGCTTATCGCAGGGGGAACAGTACTTC. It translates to CASSLSQGEQYF.